This T cell receptor beta chain was recorded in a study of Graves' ophthalmopathy and Graves' hyperthyroidism. This clonotype was detected only a few times. The CDR3 consists of 13 residues. CDR1 and CDR2 from the germline V gene are SGHTA and FQGNSA. V gave up 5 bases and J gave up 2 bases, with 10 bases separating them. RNA transcripts yielded amplified TCR beta CDR3 regions. An initial RT-PCR round employing HTBI primers preceded a second-round multiplex PCR. TCRdb processed the multiplex PCR reads anew with MiXCR; each CDR3 protein has one entry. This sample has 600,000 to 950,000 distinct CDR3 sequences, with 35% to 50% found just once.

This chain uses TRBV7-2 with TRBJ2-7; D gene ambiguous. The sample comprised peripheral blood. The receptor's source is an adult man with Graves' ophthalmopathy. DNA of the CDR3: TGTGCCAGCAGCCCAGACCTGCCCTACGAGCAGTACTTC. This gives the protein CASSPDLPYEQYF.